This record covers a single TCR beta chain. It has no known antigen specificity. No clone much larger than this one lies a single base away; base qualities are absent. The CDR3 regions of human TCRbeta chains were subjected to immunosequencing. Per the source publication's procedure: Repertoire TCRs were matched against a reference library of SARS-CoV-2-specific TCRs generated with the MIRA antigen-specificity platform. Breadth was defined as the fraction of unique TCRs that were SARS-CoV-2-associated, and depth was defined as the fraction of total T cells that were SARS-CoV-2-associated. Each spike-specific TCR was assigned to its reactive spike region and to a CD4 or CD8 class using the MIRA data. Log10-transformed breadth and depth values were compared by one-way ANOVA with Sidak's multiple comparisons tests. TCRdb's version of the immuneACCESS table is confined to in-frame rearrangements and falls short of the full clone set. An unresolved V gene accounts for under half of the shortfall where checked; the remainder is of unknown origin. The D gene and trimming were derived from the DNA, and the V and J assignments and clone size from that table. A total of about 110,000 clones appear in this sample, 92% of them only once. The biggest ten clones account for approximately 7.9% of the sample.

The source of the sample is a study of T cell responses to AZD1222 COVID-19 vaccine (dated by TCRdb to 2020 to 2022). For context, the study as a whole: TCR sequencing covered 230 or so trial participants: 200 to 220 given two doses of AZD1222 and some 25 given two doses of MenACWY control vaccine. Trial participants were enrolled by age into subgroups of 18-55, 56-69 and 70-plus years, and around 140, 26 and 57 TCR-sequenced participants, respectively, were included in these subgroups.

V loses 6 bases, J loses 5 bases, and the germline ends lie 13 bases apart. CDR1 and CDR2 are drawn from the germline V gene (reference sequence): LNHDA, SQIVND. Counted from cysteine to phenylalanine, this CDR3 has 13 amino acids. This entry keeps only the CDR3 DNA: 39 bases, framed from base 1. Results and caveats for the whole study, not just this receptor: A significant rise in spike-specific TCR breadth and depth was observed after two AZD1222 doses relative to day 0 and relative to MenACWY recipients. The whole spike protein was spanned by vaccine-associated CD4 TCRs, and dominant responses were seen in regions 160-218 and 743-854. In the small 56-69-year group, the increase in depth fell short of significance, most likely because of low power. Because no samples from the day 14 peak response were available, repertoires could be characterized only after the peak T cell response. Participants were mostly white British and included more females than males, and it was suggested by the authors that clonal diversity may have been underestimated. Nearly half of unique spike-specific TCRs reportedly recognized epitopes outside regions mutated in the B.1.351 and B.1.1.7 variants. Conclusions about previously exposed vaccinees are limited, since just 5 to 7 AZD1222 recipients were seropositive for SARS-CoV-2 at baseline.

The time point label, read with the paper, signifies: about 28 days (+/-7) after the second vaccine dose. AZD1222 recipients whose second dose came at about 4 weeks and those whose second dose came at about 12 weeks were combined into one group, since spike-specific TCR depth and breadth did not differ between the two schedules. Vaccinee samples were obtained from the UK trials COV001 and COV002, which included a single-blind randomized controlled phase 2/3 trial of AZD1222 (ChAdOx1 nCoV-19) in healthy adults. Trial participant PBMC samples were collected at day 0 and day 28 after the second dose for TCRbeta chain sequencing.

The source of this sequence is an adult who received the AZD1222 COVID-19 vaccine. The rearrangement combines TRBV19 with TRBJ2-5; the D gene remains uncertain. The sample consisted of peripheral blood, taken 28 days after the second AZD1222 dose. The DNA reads TGTGCCAGTAGCCGTGGGATGGTGGAGACCCAGTACTTC. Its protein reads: CASSRGMVETQYF.